This T cell receptor (beta chain) stems from a study of T-cell reconstitution after alpha-beta-depleted transplantation in children. In its sample, this clonotype was seen many times. Germline V CDR1 and CDR2: SGHRS, YFSETQ. V was pared by 3 bases and J by 0 bases, with 12 bases between. CDR3 length: 15 residues. The TCRbeta library was prepared with unique molecular identifiers. TCRdb re-analysed the PCR reads in MiXCR, keeping a single row per CDR3 protein. This table has 200,000 to 250,000 distinct CDR3 sequences, roughly 10% appearing once. The input for sequencing was PBMCs from the stem cell graft donor, taken from the stem cell graft. The origin of this receptor is a human donor who donated a stem cell graft to a child with acute lymphoblastic leukemia. V usage is TRBV5-1 and J usage is TRBJ1-2; TRBD1 is a possible D gene (6 bases). The CDR3 here is CASSSQGQANYGYTF. CDR3 DNA: TGCGCCAGCAGCTCACAGGGCCAAGCTAACTATGGCTACACCTTC.